This TCR beta chain was identified during a study of blood T cell repertoires in COVID-19. The length of the CDR3 is 16 residues. V was clipped by 4 bases and J by 3 bases; unmatched bases: 9. Germline V gene data show CDR1 as MGHRA and CDR2 as YSYEKL. Generated by immunoSEQ multiplex PCR, the TCRdb table keeps only in-frame clones and is missing some. The sample comprises some 530,000 clones, about nine tenths of which are singletons, and 8% to 9.5% rests with the top ten. The participants were between roughly 18 and 89 years old and came from some 23 US areas. For recovered donors of Cohort 3, there were two negative PCRs, clearance, or symptom resolution.

J is TRBJ2-1 and V is TRBV4-1; 7 nucleotides line up with TRBD2. Sequencing was done on a sample of PBMCs or T cells enriched from blood (not recorded which). The source is a woman aged 55-75 years who had recovered from COVID-19. CDR3 in DNA: TGCGCCAGCAGCCGCTTTCCGGGGGGTCACTACAATGAGCAGTTCTTC. This codes for CASSRFPGGHYNEQFF.